This T cell receptor (beta chain) was profiled in a study of cytomegalovirus exposure and HLA in healthy donors. The PCR had 60 Vbeta and 13 Jbeta primers. This table comes from immunoSEQ multiplex PCR, and its TCRdb copy is limited to in-frame clones, with some not included. In total, the table holds 130,000 or so clones. CDR1 is MNHEY, CDR2 SVGAGI, per germline. The CDR3 length is 15 residues. V dropped 6 bases and J dropped 3; count of bases not matched to a gene: 9. This receptor was taken from a man aged 18 to 30 in good health and CMV-seronegative. Material for sequencing was PBMCs. This rearrangement joins TRBV6-5 to TRBJ1-2, with TRBD1 matching 8 bases. CDR3 nucleotide sequence: TGTGCCAGCAGGCCCGGGACAGGTGGTGACTATGGCTACACCTTC. Translation: CASRPGTGGDYGYTF.